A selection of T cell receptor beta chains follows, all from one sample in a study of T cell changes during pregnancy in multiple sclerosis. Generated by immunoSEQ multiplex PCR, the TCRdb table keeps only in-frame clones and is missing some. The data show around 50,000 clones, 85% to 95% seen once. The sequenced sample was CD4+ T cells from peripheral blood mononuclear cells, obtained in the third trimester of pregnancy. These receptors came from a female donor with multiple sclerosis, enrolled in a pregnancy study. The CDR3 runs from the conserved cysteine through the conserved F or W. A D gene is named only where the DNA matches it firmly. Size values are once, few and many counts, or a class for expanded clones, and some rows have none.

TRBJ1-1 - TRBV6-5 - CASSYSRDTEAFF TGTGCCAGCAGTTACTCCCGGGACACTGAAGCTTTCTTT
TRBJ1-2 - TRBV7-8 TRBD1 CASSLGLQGNYGYTF TGTGCCAGCAGCTTAGGGTTACAGGGGAACTATGGCTACACCTTC
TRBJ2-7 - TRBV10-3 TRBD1 CAISAGTGGAGQYF TGTGCCATCAGTGCAGGGACAGGGGGCGCGGGGCAGTACTTC
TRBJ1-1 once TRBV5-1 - CASSLRVNTEAFF TGCGCCAGCAGCTTGAGAGTGAACACTGAAGCTTTCTTT
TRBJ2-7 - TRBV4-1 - CASSQSGTYEQYF TGCGCCAGCAGCCAAAGCGGAACCTACGAGCAGTACTTC
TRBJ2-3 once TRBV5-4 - CASSSVRNPTDTQYF TGTGCCAGCAGTTCAGTACGCAACCCCACAGATACGCAGTATTTT
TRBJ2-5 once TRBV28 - CASSGDTETQYF TGTGCCAGCAGTGGGGACACAGAGACCCAGTACTTC
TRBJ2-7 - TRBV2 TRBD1 CASSGGQGKFIEQYF TGTGCCAGCAGTGGCGGACAGGGGAAGTTTATCGAGCAGTACTTC
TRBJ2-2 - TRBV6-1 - CASIRRTGELFF TGTGCCAGCATAAGGCGGACCGGGGAGCTGTTTTTT
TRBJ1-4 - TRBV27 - CASSLHSLTTNEKLFF TGTGCCAGCAGTTTGCACAGCCTCACAACTAATGAAAAACTGTTTTTT
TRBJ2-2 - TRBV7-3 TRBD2 CASSLSLAGTGELFF TGTGCCAGCAGCTTAAGTTTAGCGGGGACCGGGGAGCTGTTTTTT
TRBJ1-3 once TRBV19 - CASSPRGGLSGNTIYF TGTGCCAGTAGTCCCCGGGGGGGGCTCTCTGGAAACACCATATATTTT
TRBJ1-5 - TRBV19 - CASSLRGPYSNQPQHF TGTGCCAGTAGTTTGAGAGGGCCTTATAGCAATCAGCCCCAGCATTTT
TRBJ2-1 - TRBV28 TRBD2 CASSSSSGRYNEQFF TGTGCCAGCAGTTCATCTAGCGGGAGGTACAATGAGCAGTTCTTC
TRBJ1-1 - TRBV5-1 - CASSSLGSTEAFF TGCGCCAGCAGCTCCCTAGGGAGCACTGAAGCTTTCTTT
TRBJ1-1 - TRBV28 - CASVQGGNTEAFF TGTGCCAGTGTCCAGGGCGGGAACACTGAAGCTTTCTTT
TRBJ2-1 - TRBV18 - CASSLGAISYNEQFF TGTGCCAGCTCACTGGGGGCTATCTCCTACAATGAGCAGTTCTTC
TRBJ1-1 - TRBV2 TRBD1 CASTPQGARKAFF TGTGCCAGCACCCCCCAGGGGGCGCGTAAAGCTTTCTTT
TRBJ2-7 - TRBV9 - CASSVDARLTYEQYF TGTGCCAGCAGCGTAGATGCACGACTTACCTACGAGCAGTACTTC
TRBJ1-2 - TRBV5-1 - CASSLSSGSNYGYTF TGCGCCAGCAGCTTGTCAAGCGGGTCAAACTATGGCTACACCTTC
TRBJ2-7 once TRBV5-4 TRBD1 CASSAGQGSYEQYF TGTGCCAGCAGCGCGGGACAGGGATCGTACGAGCAGTACTTC
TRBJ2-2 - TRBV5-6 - CASSPNGSMVTGELFF TGTGCCAGCAGCCCGAACGGGAGTATGGTCACCGGGGAGCTGTTTTTT
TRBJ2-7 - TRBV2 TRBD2 CASVSGSTYEQYF TGTGCCAGCGTAAGCGGGAGTACCTACGAGCAGTACTTC
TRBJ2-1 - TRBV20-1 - CSARSTTQFF TGCAGTGCTAGGTCCACTACGCAGTTCTTC
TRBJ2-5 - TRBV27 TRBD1 CASSPLARQGIETQYF TGTGCCAGCAGTCCCCTCGCCCGACAGGGAATCGAGACCCAGTACTTC
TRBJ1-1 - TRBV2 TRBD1 CASRRETGSGAEAFF TGTGCCAGCAGGCGCGAGACAGGGTCCGGCGCTGAAGCTTTCTTT
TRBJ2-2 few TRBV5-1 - CASSSLLDGELFF TGCGCCAGCAGCTCACTATTGGACGGGGAGCTGTTTTTT